The entry below describes one TCR beta chain. A read error may account for a junction end that differs from germline. In germline, CDR1 is MNHEY, CDR2 SVGAGI. The CDR3 length is 13 residues. The data stem from a study of blood T cell repertoires in COVID-19. TCRdb's copy holds only in-frame clones and misses some; the assay was immunoSEQ multiplex PCR. The sample contains about 70,000 clones, roughly 89% of which appear only once. The gene calls are TRBV6-5 and TRBJ1-2; D is undetermined. This TCR was recovered from a man in his fifties with active COVID-19. The specimen was peripheral blood. The CDR3, as DNA: TGTGCCAGCAGTTACTCGGGTCCCGGAGACTACGCCTTC. Its protein product is CASSYSGPGDYAF.